This T cell receptor (beta chain) was captured by sequencing in a study of spatial heterogeneity in lung cancer. Findings and caveats of the study: Expanded intratumoral alpha and beta TCR counts tracked tumor mutation counts.

Time point reported: sample taken at primary tumor resection. The table lists this clonotype with many counts. Antigen unknown. TCRdb reprocessed the 5' RACE reads with MiXCR, giving one entry per CDR3 protein. Here the sample spans fewer than 9,000 distinct CDR3 sequences, about 6.7% being singletons. The source material was lung tumor tissue, sampled at surgery. The source of this sequence is a female donor with early-stage non-small cell lung cancer.

DNA for the CDR3: TGTGCCAGCTCACCCACACTAGCCGCCGGTCAGGACGAGCAGTACTTC. Translating it yields CASSPTLAAGQDEQYF. The chain has TRBV18 and TRBJ2-7; D is possibly TRBD2 (6 bases). Per germline, CDR1 KGHSH and CDR2 LQKENI. The V and J ends lost 3 bases and 5 bases respectively, with 20 bases between them. This CDR3 is built from 16 residues.